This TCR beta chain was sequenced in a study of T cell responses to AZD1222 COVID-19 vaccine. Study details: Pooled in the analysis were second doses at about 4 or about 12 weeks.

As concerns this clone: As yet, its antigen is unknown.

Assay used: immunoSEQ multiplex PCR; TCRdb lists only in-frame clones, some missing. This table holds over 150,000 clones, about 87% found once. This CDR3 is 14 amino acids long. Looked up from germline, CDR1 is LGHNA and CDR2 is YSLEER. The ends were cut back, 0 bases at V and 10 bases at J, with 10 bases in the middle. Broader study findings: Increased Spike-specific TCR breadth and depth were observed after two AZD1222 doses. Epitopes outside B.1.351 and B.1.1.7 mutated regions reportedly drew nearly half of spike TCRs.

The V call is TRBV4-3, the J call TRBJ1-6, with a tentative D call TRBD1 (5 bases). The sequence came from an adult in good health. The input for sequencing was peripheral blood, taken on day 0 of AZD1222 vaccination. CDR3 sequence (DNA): TGCGCCAGCAGCCAAGATGGAACAGGCTCACCCCTCCACTTT. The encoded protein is CASSQDGTGSPLHF.